This TCR beta chain was identified during a study of T cells in Graves' hyperthyroidism and ophthalmopathy. Ophthalmopathy cases met thresholds of Clinical Activity Score at least 3, NOSPECS grade at least 4 and duration under 3 months. PBMCs were collected from an approximately 9.3 ml volume of fresh peripheral blood. This clonotype was recorded a few times. Authors of the study amplified TCR beta CDR3 regions from RNA transcripts. A first-round RT-PCR of the TCR CDR3 used the HTBI primer set. TCRdb re-derived calls from the multiplex PCR reads in MiXCR, one entry per CDR3 protein. Of 500,000 to 600,000 distinct CDR3 sequences listed, just under 20% are singletons. The junction had 2 bases not matched to a gene; V was cut back by 6 bases and J by 6 bases. The CDR3 contains 15 residues. The germline gives CDR1 ENHRY, CDR2 SYGVKD.

Specimen: blood. This chain connects TRBV10-3 to TRBJ2-1, with 16 bases identical to TRBD2. This TCR was recovered from a man aged 35 to 55 with Graves' ophthalmopathy. Here the CDR3 reads CAIRGLAGGPNEQFF. DNA of the CDR3: TGTGCCATCAGGGGACTAGCGGGAGGGCCCAATGAGCAGTTCTTC.